Each of the 5 T cell receptor beta chains below was sequenced from the same sample in a study of T-cell memory formation after mild COVID-19. TCRdb used MiXCR to reprocess the 5' RACE reads, holding one entry per CDR3 protein. Here the sample spans roughly 140,000 distinct CDR3 sequences, 14% to 15% being singletons. Sequencing was carried out using PBMCs or a T cell subset sorted from them (not recorded which). The receptors here all came from an adult woman who had mild COVID-19 (a few samples of this study predate the infection). Cell type and time point are not known.

The CDR3 DNA reads as TGTGCCAGCAGCTTAACCGGGGGAGGACAGACCCAGTACTTC. Residues: CASSLTGGGQTQYF. The genes are TRBV11-2 and TRBJ2-5, with D perhaps matching TRBD2 (6 bases). Trimming removed 2 bases at V and 6 bases at J, with 13 bases between. This CDR3 region has 14 residues. The germline CDR1 and CDR2 sequences are SGHAT and FQNNGV. Full variable domain (remainder filled in from reference TRBV11-2 and TRBJ2-5): EAGVAQSPRYKIIEKRQSVAFWCNPISGHATLYWYQQILGQGPKLLIQFQNNGVVDDSQLPKDRFSAERLKGVDSTLKIQPAKLEDSAVYLCASSLTGGGQTQYFGPGTRLLVL.

The chain combines TRBV7-9 with TRBJ2-3; 10 bases fit TRBD1. The junction had 2 bases not matched to a gene; V was cut back by 3 bases and J by 2 bases. Germline V gene lookup returns CDR1 SEHNR and CDR2 FQNEAQ (reference sequence). The CDR3 runs to 15 residues. The CDR3 DNA follows: TGTGCCAGCAGCTTCGGGACAGGGGCCACAGATACGCAGTATTTT. It specifies CASSFGTGATDTQYF.

This clonotype has only a few counts. The rearrangement links TRBV7-9 to TRBJ1-1, with D tentatively TRBD1 (5 bases). Germline values: CDR1 SEHNR, CDR2 FQNEAQ (reference sequence). The CDR3 runs to 15 residues. V lost 1 base and J lost 0, with 9 bases in between. The CDR3 spells CASSLGVGVNTEAFF. In DNA form, the CDR3 reads TGTGCCAGCAGCTTAGGTGTGGGGGTGAACACTGAAGCTTTCTTT.

The chain employs TRBV13 and TRBJ2-7; D remains unclear. Looked up from germline, CDR1 is PRHDT and CDR2 is FYEKMQ (reference sequence). This CDR3 comprises 13 residues. V was clipped by 1 base and J by 5 bases, with 9 bases between them. CDR3 sequence (DNA): TGTGCCAGCAGCTTAGATTCTCGGGACGAGCAGTACTTC. Amino acid sequence: CASSLDSRDEQYF.

This clonotype showed up many times. The V call is TRBV24-1, the J call TRBJ1-6, with 7 positions matching TRBD1. Germline-derived CDR1 and CDR2 are KGHDR and SFDVKD. The CDR3 has 13 residues. With V trimmed by 7 bases and J by 10 bases, 6 bases remained unmatched. CDR3 in DNA: TGTGCCACCAGAAAGGGGGCTGGATCACCCCTCCACTTT. Amino acid sequence: CATRKGAGSPLHF.